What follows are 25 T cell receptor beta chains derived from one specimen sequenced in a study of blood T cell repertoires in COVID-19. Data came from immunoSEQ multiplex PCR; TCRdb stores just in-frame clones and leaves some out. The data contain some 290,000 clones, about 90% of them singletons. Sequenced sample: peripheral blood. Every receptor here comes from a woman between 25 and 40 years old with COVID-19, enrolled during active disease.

The CDR3 sequence: CASSLDQGTQYF. As DNA, the CDR3 is TGTGCCAGCAGCTTAGATCAGGGGACCCAGTACTTC. The chain joins TRBV11-2 to TRBJ2-5; a possible D gene is TRBD1 (5 bases). Trimming shortened V by 0 bases and J by 7 bases, and 6 bases separated the two germline ends. Germline CDR1 reads SGHAT; CDR2 reads FQNNGV. This CDR3 is built from 12 residues.

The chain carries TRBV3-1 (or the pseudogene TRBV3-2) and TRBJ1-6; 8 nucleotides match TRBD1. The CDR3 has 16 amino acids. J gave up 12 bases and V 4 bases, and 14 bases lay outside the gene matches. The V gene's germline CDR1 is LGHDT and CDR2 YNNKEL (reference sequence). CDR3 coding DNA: TGTGCCAGCAGCCCATACCTACAGGACAGGGAGCGACCCCTCCACTTT. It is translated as CASSPYLQDRERPLHF.

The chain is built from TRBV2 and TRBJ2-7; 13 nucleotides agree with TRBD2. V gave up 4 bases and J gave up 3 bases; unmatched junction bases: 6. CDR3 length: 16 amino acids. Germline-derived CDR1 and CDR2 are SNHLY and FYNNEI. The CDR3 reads CASSVPTSGGVYEQYF. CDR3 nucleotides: TGTGCCAGCAGTGTCCCCACTAGCGGGGGGGTCTACGAGCAGTACTTC.

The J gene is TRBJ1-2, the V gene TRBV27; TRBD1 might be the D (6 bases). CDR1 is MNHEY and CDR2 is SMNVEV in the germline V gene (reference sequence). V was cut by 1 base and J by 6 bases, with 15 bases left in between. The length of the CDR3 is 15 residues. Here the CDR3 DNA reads TGTGCCAGCAGTTTATGGGCAGGGGCGCTCGATGGCTACACCTTC. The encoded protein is CASSLWAGALDGYTF.

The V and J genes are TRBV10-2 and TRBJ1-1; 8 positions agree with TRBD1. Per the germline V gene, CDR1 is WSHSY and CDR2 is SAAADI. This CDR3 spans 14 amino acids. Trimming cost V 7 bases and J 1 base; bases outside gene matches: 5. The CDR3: CASNDRGPNTEAFF. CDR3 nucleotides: TGCGCCAGCAACGACAGGGGTCCGAACACTGAAGCTTTCTTT.

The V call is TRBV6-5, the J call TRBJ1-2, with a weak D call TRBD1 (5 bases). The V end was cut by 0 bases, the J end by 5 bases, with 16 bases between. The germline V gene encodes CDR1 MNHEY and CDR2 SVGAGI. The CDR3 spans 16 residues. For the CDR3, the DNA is TGTGCCAGCAGTTACTCCCCGCAGGGTCTACAATATGGCTACACCTTC. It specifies CASSYSPQGLQYGYTF.

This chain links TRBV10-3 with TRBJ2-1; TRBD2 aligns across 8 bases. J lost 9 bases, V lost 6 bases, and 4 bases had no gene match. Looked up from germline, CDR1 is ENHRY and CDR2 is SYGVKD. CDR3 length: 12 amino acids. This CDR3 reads CAISGRGGEQFF. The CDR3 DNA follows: TGTGCCATCAGCGGGAGGGGGGGTGAGCAGTTCTTC.

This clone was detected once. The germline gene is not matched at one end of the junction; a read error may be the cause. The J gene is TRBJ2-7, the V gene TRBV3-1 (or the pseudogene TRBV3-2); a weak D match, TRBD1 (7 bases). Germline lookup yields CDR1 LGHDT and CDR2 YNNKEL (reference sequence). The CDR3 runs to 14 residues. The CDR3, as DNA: TGTGCCAGCACCCAAAAGGGGGCAGGGGGGCAGCAGTACTTC. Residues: CASTQKGAGGQQYF.

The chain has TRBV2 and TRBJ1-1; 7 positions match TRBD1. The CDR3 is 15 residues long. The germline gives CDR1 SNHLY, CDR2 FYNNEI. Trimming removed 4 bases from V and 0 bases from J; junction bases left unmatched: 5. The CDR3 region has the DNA TGTGCCAGCAGTGCATCCGGGACAGTGAACACTGAAGCTTTCTTT. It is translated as CASSASGTVNTEAFF.

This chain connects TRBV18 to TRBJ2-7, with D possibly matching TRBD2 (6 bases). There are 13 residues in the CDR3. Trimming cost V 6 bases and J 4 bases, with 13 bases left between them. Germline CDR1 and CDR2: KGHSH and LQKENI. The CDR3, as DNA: TGTGCCAGCTCGTGGACGGAGGGGTACGAGCAGTACTTC. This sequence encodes CASSWTEGYEQYF. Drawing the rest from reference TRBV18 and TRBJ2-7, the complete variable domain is NAGVMQNPRHLVRRRGQEARLRCSPMKGHSHVYWYRQLPEEGLKFMVYLQKENIIDESGMPKERFSAEFPKEGPSILRIQQVVRGDSAAYFCASSWTEGYEQYFGPGTRLTVT.

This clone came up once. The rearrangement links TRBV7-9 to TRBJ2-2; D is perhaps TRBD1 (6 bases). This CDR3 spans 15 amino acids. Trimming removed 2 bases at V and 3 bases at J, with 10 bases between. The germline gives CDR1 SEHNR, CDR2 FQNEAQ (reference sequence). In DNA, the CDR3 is TGTGCCAGCAGCTTATGGACAGCGGACACCGGGGAGCTGTTTTTT. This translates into CASSLWTADTGELFF.

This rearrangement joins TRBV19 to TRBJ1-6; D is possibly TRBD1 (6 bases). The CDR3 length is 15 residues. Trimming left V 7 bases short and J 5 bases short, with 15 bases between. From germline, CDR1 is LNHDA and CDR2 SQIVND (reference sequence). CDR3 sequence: CASMGTTTHNSPLHF. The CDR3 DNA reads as TGTGCCAGTATGGGGACAACCACCCATAATTCACCCCTCCACTTT.

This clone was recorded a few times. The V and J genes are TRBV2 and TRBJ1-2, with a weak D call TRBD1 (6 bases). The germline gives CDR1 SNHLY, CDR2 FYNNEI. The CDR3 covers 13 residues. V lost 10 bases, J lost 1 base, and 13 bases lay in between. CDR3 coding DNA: TGTGCCACCCAGCAGGGGAGTAACTATGGCTACACCTTC. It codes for CATQQGSNYGYTF.

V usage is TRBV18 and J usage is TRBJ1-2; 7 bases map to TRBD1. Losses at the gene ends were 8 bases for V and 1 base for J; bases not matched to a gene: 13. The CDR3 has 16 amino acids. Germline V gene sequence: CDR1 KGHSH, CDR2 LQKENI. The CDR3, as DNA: TGTGCCAGCGGGAGGACAGGCCGACACCGTAACTATGGCTACACCTTC. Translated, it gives CASGRTGRHRNYGYTF.

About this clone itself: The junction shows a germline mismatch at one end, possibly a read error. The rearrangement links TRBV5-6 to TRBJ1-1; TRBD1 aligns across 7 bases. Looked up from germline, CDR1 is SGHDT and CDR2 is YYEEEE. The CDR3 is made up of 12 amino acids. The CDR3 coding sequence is TGTGCCAGCAGCACTTTGGGGACAGTCGTGGGTTTT. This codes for CASSTLGTVVGF.

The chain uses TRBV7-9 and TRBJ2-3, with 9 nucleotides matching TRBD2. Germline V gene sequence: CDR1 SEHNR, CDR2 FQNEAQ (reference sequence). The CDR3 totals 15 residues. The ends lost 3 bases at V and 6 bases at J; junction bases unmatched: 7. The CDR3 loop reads CASSFQAGGGDTQYF. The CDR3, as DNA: TGTGCCAGCAGCTTCCAAGCGGGGGGAGGGGATACGCAGTATTTT.

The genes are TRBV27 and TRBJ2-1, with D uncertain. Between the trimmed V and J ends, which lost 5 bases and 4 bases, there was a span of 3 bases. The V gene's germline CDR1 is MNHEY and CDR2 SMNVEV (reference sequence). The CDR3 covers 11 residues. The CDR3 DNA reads TGTGCCAGCAGTCCGTACAATGAGCAGTTCTTC. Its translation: CASSPYNEQFF.

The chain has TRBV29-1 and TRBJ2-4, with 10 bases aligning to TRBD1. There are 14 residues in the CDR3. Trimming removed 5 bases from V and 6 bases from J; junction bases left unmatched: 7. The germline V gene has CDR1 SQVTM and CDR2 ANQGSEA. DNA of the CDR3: TGCAGCGTTCAGACAGGGGGCGGGGGAAACATTCAGTACTTC. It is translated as CSVQTGGGGNIQYF.

CDR3 amino acids: CASSTSIIVGQGSEAFF. CDR3 DNA: TGTGCCAGTAGTACGTCCATTATTGTGGGACAGGGGTCTGAAGCTTTCTTT. This rearrangement joins TRBV19 to TRBJ1-1, with 10 nucleotides matching TRBD1. This CDR3 is built from 17 residues. Germline CDR1 and CDR2: LNHDA and SQIVND (reference sequence). V gave up 4 bases and J gave up 6 bases; unmatched junction bases: 14.

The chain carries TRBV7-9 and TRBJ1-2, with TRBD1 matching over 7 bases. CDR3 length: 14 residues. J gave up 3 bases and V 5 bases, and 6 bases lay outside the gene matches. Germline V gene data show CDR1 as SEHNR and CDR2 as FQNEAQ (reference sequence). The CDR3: CASSVGTEYYGYTF. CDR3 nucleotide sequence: TGTGCCAGCAGCGTAGGGACAGAGTACTATGGCTACACCTTC.

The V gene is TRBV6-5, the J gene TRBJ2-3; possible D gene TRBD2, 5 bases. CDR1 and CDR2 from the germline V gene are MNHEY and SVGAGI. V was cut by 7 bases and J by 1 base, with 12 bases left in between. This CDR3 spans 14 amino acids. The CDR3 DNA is TGTGCCAGCATCGGAGGTTACGGCACAGATACGCAGTATTTT. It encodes CASIGGYGTDTQYF.

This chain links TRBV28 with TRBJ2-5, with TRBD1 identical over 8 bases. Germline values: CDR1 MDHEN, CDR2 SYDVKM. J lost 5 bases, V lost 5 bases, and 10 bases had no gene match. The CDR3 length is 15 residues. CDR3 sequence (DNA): TGTGCCAGCAGTCCGCCCGGGACAGGAATGGAGACCCAGTACTTC. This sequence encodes CASSPPGTGMETQYF.

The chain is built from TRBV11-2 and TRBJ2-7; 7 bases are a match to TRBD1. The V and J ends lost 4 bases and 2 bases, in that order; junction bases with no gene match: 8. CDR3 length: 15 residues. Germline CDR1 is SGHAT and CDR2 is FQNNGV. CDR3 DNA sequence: TGTGCCAGCAGCTCACCCCGGGACAGCGCCTACGAGCAGTACTTC. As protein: CASSSPRDSAYEQYF.

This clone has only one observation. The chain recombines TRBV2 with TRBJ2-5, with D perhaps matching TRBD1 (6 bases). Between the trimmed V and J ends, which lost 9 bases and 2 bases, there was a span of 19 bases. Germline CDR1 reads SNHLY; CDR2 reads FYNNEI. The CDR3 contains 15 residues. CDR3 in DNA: TGTGCCAGGAGGTCCGGCAGGGGTAGGCAAGAGACCCAGTACTTC. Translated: CARRSGRGRQETQYF.

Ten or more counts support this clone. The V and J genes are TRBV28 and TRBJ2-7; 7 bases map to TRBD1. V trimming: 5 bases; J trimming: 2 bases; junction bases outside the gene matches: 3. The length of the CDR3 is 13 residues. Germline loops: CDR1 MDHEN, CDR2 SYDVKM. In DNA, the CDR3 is TGTGCCAGCAGTGGGGACAGCCCCTACGAGCAGTACTTC. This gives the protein CASSGDSPYEQYF. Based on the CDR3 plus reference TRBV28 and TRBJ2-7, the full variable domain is DVKVTQSSRYLVKRTGEKVFLECVQDMDHENMFWYRQDPGLGLRLIYFSYDVKMKEKGDIPEGYSVSREKKERFSLILESASTNQTSMYLCASSGDSPYEQYFGPGTRLTVT.